The 21 T cell receptor beta chains reported below all come from one sample, sequenced in a study of cytotoxic CD8 clonotypes in ibrutinib-treated CLL. The table came from immunoSEQ multiplex PCR; TCRdb's copy has only in-frame clones and leaves some out. In the table there are roughly 220,000 clones, roughly 79% of which are singletons. Sequencing used PBMCs, obtained after 12 months of ibrutinib treatment. The receptors stem from a human donor with chronic lymphocytic leukemia.

The chain couples TRBV29-1 to TRBJ2-3, with TRBD2 matching 12 bases. This CDR3 comprises 12 residues. The germline V gene encodes CDR1 SQVTM and CDR2 ANQGSEA. Trimming took 6 bases from V and 6 from J; bases not matched to a gene: 1. CDR3 DNA sequence: TGCAGCGTGGGGACTAGCGGGGATACGCAGTATTTT. It codes for CSVGTSGDTQYF.

CDR3 sequence (DNA): TGTGCCAGCAGTGACCAGACAGGGACGGGGACCCAGTACTTC. It encodes CASSDQTGTGTQYF. This chain uses TRBV6-1 with TRBJ2-5; 7 bases line up with TRBD1. CDR3 length: 14 residues. CDR1 MNHNS and CDR2 SASEGT come from the germline V gene. V gave up 3 bases and J gave up 7 bases; unmatched junction bases: 8.

The rearrangement joins TRBV5-1 to TRBJ2-2, with 9 bases identical to TRBD1. The CDR3 length is 16 residues. V shed 3 bases, J shed 4 bases, and the junction held 7 bases outside the gene matches. Germline assignment: CDR1 SGHRS and CDR2 YFSETQ. DNA of the CDR3: TGCGCCAGCAGCTCGACAGGGGGACCACTCACCGGGGAGCTGTTTTTT. Encoded protein: CASSSTGGPLTGELFF.

The chain uses TRBV4-1 and TRBJ2-7, with 9 bases matching TRBD2. The CDR3 runs 16 residues. J was trimmed by 4 bases and V by 4 bases; bases with no gene match: 11. Germline loops: CDR1 MGHRA, CDR2 YSYEKL. The CDR3 loop reads CASSLAIAGAGYEQYF. The CDR3 DNA is TGCGCCAGCAGCCTGGCCATAGCGGGAGCGGGTTACGAGCAGTACTTC.

The genes are TRBV25-1 and TRBJ1-1; D might be TRBD1 (6 bases). This CDR3 contains 16 residues. V gave up 0 bases and J gave up 4 bases, with 15 bases separating them. The germline V gene has CDR1 MGHDK and CDR2 SYGVNS. The chain's CDR3 is CASSEYNGGQLTEAFF. The CDR3 DNA sequence: TGTGCCAGCAGTGAATATAATGGGGGGCAACTCACTGAAGCTTTCTTT.

This chain links TRBV6-5 with TRBJ2-7; weak D call: TRBD1 (5 bases). Germline V gene data show CDR1 as MNHEY and CDR2 as SVGAGI. This CDR3 is 13 amino acids long. V lost 7 bases, J lost 2 bases, and 12 bases lay in between. The CDR3 nucleotides read TGTGCCAGCACAGGGTCAACCCCCTACGAGCAGTACTTC. It is translated as CASTGSTPYEQYF.

This chain links TRBV6-1 with TRBJ2-2, with D possibly being TRBD2 (6 bases). The CDR3 sequence is 15 residues long. Trimming pared 4 bases from V and 6 bases from J, leaving 15 bases between. Germline assignment: CDR1 MNHNS and CDR2 SASEGT. DNA of the CDR3: TGTGCCAGCAGTGGGGGGGTAGGGTTCCCCGGGGAGCTGTTTTTT. Translated: CASSGGVGFPGELFF.

This clone occurred a few times. This chain uses TRBV10-3 with TRBJ1-1, with D uncertain. The germline V gene encodes CDR1 ENHRY and CDR2 SYGVKD. The ends were cut back, 0 bases at V and 3 bases at J, with 11 bases in the middle. The CDR3 covers 15 residues. CDR3 residues: CAISESSTVDTEAFF. CDR3 nucleotide sequence: TGTGCCATCAGTGAGTCGAGCACTGTGGACACTGAAGCTTTCTTT.

This clone was observed a single time. Other DNA variants within this sample encode the same CDR3. The gene calls are TRBV29-1 and TRBJ2-5, with 8 bases that match TRBD2. Trimming at V came to 4 bases and at J to 5 bases, leaving 6 bases not matched to a gene. The CDR3 sequence is 13 residues long. The germline V gene has CDR1 SQVTM and CDR2 ANQGSEA. CDR3 in DNA: TGCAGCGTTGGGGCGGGAGGCGGGGAGACCCAGTACTTC. Translating gives CSVGAGGGETQYF.

This rearrangement joins TRBV7-9 to TRBJ1-5; no reliable D call. Looked up from germline, CDR1 is SEHNR and CDR2 is FQNEAQ (reference sequence). The CDR3 is made up of 12 amino acids. Deletions cut 8 bases from V and 2 bases from J, with 7 bases between. The CDR3 here is CASQKGNQPQHF. DNA for the CDR3: TGTGCCAGCCAAAAAGGCAATCAGCCCCAGCATTTT.

This chain joins TRBV28 and TRBJ2-4, with TRBD2 matching over 11 bases. The CDR3 contains 15 residues. V lost 4 bases and J lost 8; bases outside the gene matches: 7. Germline V gives CDR1 MDHEN, CDR2 SYDVKM. This chain's CDR3 is CASSSLAGGPYIQYF. For the CDR3, the DNA is TGTGCCAGCAGTTCCTTAGCGGGAGGGCCGTACATTCAGTACTTC.

The chain couples TRBV9 to TRBJ2-5; 10 bases agree with TRBD1. Unmatched junction bases numbered 10, after V lost 6 bases and J lost 5 bases. The CDR3 extends over 15 amino acids. CDR1 and CDR2 from the germline V gene are SGDLS and YYNGEE. In DNA, the CDR3 is TGTGCCAGCACCCGTGGGGGACAGGGGTTGGAGACCCAGTACTTC. Its protein is CASTRGGQGLETQYF. The entire variable domain, with the rest obtained from reference TRBV9 and TRBJ2-5, is as follows: DSGVTQTPKHLITATGQRVTLRCSPRSGDLSVYWYQQSLDQGLQFLIQYYNGEERAKGNILERFSAQQFPDLHSELNLSSLELGDSALYFCASTRGGQGLETQYFGPGTRLLVL.

V and J are TRBV18 and TRBJ2-7; unclear D gene. Trimming shortened V by 4 bases and J by 6 bases, and 13 bases separated the two germline ends. The CDR3 is made up of 13 amino acids. CDR1 is KGHSH and CDR2 is LQKENI in the germline V gene. The CDR3 DNA follows: TGTGCCAGCTCACAAAGCACCCCTCCCGAGCAGTACTTC. Its protein is CASSQSTPPEQYF. The full variable domain, completed using reference TRBV18 and TRBJ2-7, is NAGVMQNPRHLVRRRGQEARLRCSPMKGHSHVYWYRQLPEEGLKFMVYLQKENIIDESGMPKERFSAEFPKEGPSILRIQQVVRGDSAAYFCASSQSTPPEQYFGPGTRLTVT.

The chain uses TRBV5-5 and TRBJ1-1; 10 nucleotides match TRBD1. CDR1 SGHKS and CDR2 YYEKEE come from the germline V gene (reference sequence). Unmatched junction bases numbered 2, after V lost 0 bases and J lost 3 bases. CDR3 length: 15 residues. CDR3 bases: TGTGCCAGCAGCTTGGACGGGACAGGGGACACTGAAGCTTTCTTT. Translation: CASSLDGTGDTEAFF.

The CDR3 DNA is TGTGCCAGTAGTACCGGACAGGGACTCTATGGCTACACCTTC. Translating it yields CASSTGQGLYGYTF. The chain combines TRBV19 with TRBJ1-2; 8 bases align to TRBD1. Trimming removed 4 bases from V and 4 bases from J; junction bases left unmatched: 5. Germline V gene lookup returns CDR1 LNHDA and CDR2 SQIVND (reference sequence). The CDR3 contains 14 residues.

This rearrangement joins TRBV18 to TRBJ2-5, with no clear D. The germline V gene encodes CDR1 KGHSH and CDR2 LQKENI. The CDR3 is made up of 13 amino acids. V was trimmed by 3 bases and J by 2 bases, leaving 7 bases between them. The DNA of the CDR3 is TGTGCCAGCTCACCGCCCATTCAAGAGACCCAGTACTTC. Its translation: CASSPPIQETQYF.

The J gene is TRBJ2-3, the V gene TRBV11-2; D unclear. From germline, CDR1 is SGHAT and CDR2 FQNNGV. The CDR3 totals 17 residues. Between the trimmed V and J ends, which lost 0 bases and 0 bases, there was a span of 13 bases. CDR3 loop: CASSLEPSPSSTDTQYF. In DNA, the CDR3 is TGTGCCAGCAGCTTAGAACCCTCACCTTCTAGCACAGATACGCAGTATTTT.

The chain uses TRBV21-1 and TRBJ2-3; the D call TRBD1 from the table was never checked on the DNA. TRBV21-1 is designated a pseudogene. There are 14 residues in the CDR3. The CDR3 here is CASSNDYRADTQYF. CDR3 in DNA: TGTGCCAGCAGCAACGACTACAGGGCAGATACGCAGTATTTT.

The chain employs TRBV25-1 and TRBJ1-1; 8 bases are a match to TRBD1. The junction had 3 bases not matched to a gene; V was cut back by 2 bases and J by 1 base. The CDR3 consists of 15 residues. CDR1 is MGHDK, CDR2 SYGVNS, per germline. The CDR3 sequence: CASSEDRGGNTEAFF. The CDR3 nucleotides read TGTGCCAGCAGTGAAGACAGGGGAGGGAACACTGAAGCTTTCTTT.

The chain links TRBV5-1 to TRBJ2-5; 8 bases are a match to TRBD2. Germline V gene lookup returns CDR1 SGHRS and CDR2 YFSETQ. The CDR3 loop spans 15 amino acids. The J segment lost 3 bases and the V segment lost 0 bases, leaving 4 bases of the junction unmatched. CDR3 loop: CASSLAEGLEETQYF. CDR3 DNA: TGCGCCAGCAGCTTGGCTGAGGGACTAGAAGAGACCCAGTACTTC.

J is TRBJ2-3 and V is TRBV28; 10 bases align to TRBD2. This CDR3 is built from 15 residues. V lost 6 bases and J lost 6; bases outside the gene matches: 9. CDR1 is MDHEN and CDR2 is SYDVKM in the germline V gene. The DNA of the CDR3 is TGTGCCAGCAGGAGGTCTAGCGGGAGATTTGATACGCAGTATTTT. This translates into CASRRSSGRFDTQYF.